This T cell receptor beta chain was found in a study of T cell responses to AZD1222 COVID-19 vaccine. The method was immunoSEQ multiplex PCR; TCRdb's version includes in-frame clones alone and lacks a portion of them. The sample has some 150,000 clones, 80% to 90% seen once. Broader study findings: Donor demographics were predominantly white British with a female majority; clonal diversity may be underestimated.

This CDR3 is built from 10 residues. Germline CDR1 and CDR2: MNHEY and SVGAGI. The germline V and J ends were trimmed by 9 bases and 10 bases, with 12 bases remaining between them. Details on this clone: What it binds is unknown.

This sequence originates from an adult in good health. This specimen was peripheral blood, taken on day 0 of AZD1222 vaccination. The chain uses TRBV6-5 and TRBJ1-2; D uncertain. The CDR3 nucleotides read TGTGCCAGGTCACCGAGCCCCTACACCTTC. It codes for CARSPSPYTF.